The next 9 T cell receptor beta chains were all read from a single sample in a study of shared clonotypes between healthy human individuals. Here immunoSEQ multiplex PCR was the method, and the copy in TCRdb shows in-frame clones only, minus some. The table records more than 550,000 clones, about 90% of them present only once. The naive CD8 subset, CD45RO-negative cells positively selected for CCR7, excluded terminally differentiated effector memory CD45RA+ cells. The sequenced sample consisted of naive CD8+ T cells sorted from blood. All receptors derive from a man aged 30 to 45 in good health.

The chain combines TRBV5-5 with TRBJ2-1, with a possible D match to TRBD2 (5 bases). The ends were cut back, 0 bases at V and 4 bases at J, with 17 bases in the middle. CDR3 length: 17 residues. Germline CDR1 is SGHKS and CDR2 is YYEKEE (reference sequence). CDR3: CASSLAVLTSFYNEQFF. The CDR3 DNA reads TGTGCCAGCAGCTTGGCCGTGTTAACTAGTTTTTACAATGAGCAGTTCTTC. Combining the CDR3 with reference TRBV5-5 and TRBJ2-1 gives the whole variable domain DAGVTQSPTHLIKTRGQQVTLRCSPISGHKSVSWYQQVLGQGPQFIFQYYEKEERGRGNFPDRFSARQFPNYSSELNVNALLLGDSALYLCASSLAVLTSFYNEQFFGPGTRLTVL.

The CDR3: CASSQDQGPYEQYF. The DNA for the CDR3 is TGCGCCAGCAGCCAAGACCAGGGCCCCTACGAGCAGTACTTC. The rearrangement joins TRBV4-1 to TRBJ2-7, with a possible D match to TRBD1 (5 bases). Germline CDR1 is MGHRA and CDR2 is YSYEKL. The ends were cut back, 0 bases at V and 2 bases at J, with 8 bases in the middle. There are 14 residues in the CDR3.

This chain uses TRBV7-9 with TRBJ2-5; D perhaps matches TRBD1 (8 bases). Trimming removed 9 bases at V and 4 bases at J, with 21 bases between. The CDR3 loop spans 15 amino acids. Germline lookup yields CDR1 SEHNR and CDR2 FQNEAQ (reference sequence). This CDR3 reads CARSEDREGRETQYF. The CDR3 nucleotides are TGTGCCAGAAGCGAGGACAGGGAGGGGAGAGAGACCCAGTACTTC.

This chain joins TRBV5-1 and TRBJ1-2; 9 bases are a match to TRBD1. CDR3 length: 15 amino acids. V shed 3 bases, J shed 6 bases, and the junction held 9 bases outside the gene matches. From germline, CDR1 is SGHRS and CDR2 YFSETQ. In DNA, the CDR3 is TGCGCCAGCAGCTCTTTACCGGGACAGGGAAATGGCTACACCTTC. It specifies CASSSLPGQGNGYTF. The complete variable domain, with remaining parts taken from reference TRBV5-1 and TRBJ1-2, reads KAGVTQTPRYLIKTRGQQVTLSCSPISGHRSVSWYQQTPGQGLQFLFEYFSETQRNKGNFPGRFSGRQFSNSRSEMNVSTLELGDSALYLCASSSLPGQGNGYTFGSGTRLTVV.

The chain carries TRBV12-1 and TRBJ2-3; TRBD2 is the table's D call, not checked against the DNA. TRBV12-1 is given as a pseudogene. This CDR3 contains 15 residues. CDR3 loop: CASSFGTGGTDTQYF. The CDR3 nucleotides are TGTGCCAGCAGCTTTGGAACGGGGGGTACAGATACGCAGTATTTT.

This chain uses TRBV28 with TRBJ2-2; TRBD2 agrees at 8 bases. Trimming took 5 bases from V and 6 from J; bases not matched to a gene: 11. The germline gives CDR1 MDHEN, CDR2 SYDVKM. This CDR3 has 16 residues. The CDR3 spells CASSLVTSGLAGELFF. CDR3 nucleotides: TGTGCCAGCAGTCTTGTTACTAGCGGTCTGGCCGGGGAGCTGTTTTTT.

J is TRBJ2-1 and V is TRBV4-3, with 8 bases lining up with TRBD1. Looked up from germline, CDR1 is LGHNA and CDR2 is YSLEER. The CDR3 is 19 residues long. V was clipped by 0 bases and J by 0 bases; unmatched bases: 10. The CDR3 DNA is TGCGCCAGCAGCCAAGATGTTCCCGGGACAGGATCCTCCTACAATGAGCAGTTCTTC. This codes for CASSQDVPGTGSSYNEQFF.

This clone has a single count. The CDR3 protein is CASSKGTSGRAEGEQFF. DNA for the CDR3: TGTGCCAGTAGTAAAGGGACTAGCGGGAGGGCCGAGGGTGAGCAGTTCTTC. The chain combines TRBV19 with TRBJ2-1; 16 bases are a match to TRBD2. Unmatched junction bases numbered 9, after V lost 4 bases and J lost 9 bases. The germline gives CDR1 LNHDA, CDR2 SQIVND (reference sequence). CDR3 length: 17 amino acids. Based on the CDR3 plus reference TRBV19 and TRBJ2-1, the full variable domain is DGGITQSPKYLFRKEGQNVTLSCEQNLNHDAMYWYRQDPGQGLRLIYYSQIVNDFQKGDIAEGYSVSREKKESFPLTVTSAQKNPTAFYLCASSKGTSGRAEGEQFFGPGTRLTVL.

A note on this clone: This sample also contains other DNA sequences that code for the same CDR3. The genes are TRBV10-3 and TRBJ2-7; no clear D. The CDR3 length is 12 residues. Trimming stripped 5 bases from V and 0 bases from J, with 5 bases between. Germline V lookup: CDR1 ENHRY, CDR2 SYGVKD. The CDR3 protein is CAISTDSYEQYF. Written as DNA, the CDR3 is TGTGCCATCAGTACAGACTCCTACGAGCAGTACTTC.